This T cell receptor beta chain was found in a study of shared clonotypes between healthy human individuals. On the study more broadly: Sampling drew on donors who were a couple of women and three men aged 18 to 49. Study-level results: Estimated richness values were generally larger in naive subsets than in memory subsets.

Per germline, CDR1 SGHNT and CDR2 YYREEE (reference sequence). This CDR3 has 16 amino acids. The V gene end was trimmed by 1 base and the J gene end by 5 bases; junction bases not matched to a gene: 11. TCRdb keeps only in-frame clones here, not all; method: immunoSEQ multiplex PCR. The profile shows approximately 330,000 clones, about 70% of them singletons. This clone was counted only a few times. The antigen is not known. The clonotype comes from a man younger than 45 in good health. The V gene is TRBV5-4, the J gene TRBJ2-5; 7 bases match TRBD1. Sequences were obtained from memory CD4+ T cells sorted from blood. This sample's subset: CD45RA-negative fraction. The CDR3 sequence: CASSLRGLRGRETQYF. The CDR3 DNA reads as TGTGCCAGCAGCTTGAGGGGGCTGCGCGGGCGGGAGACCCAGTACTTC.